This note documents a single T cell receptor (beta chain) sequence. Many counts were recorded for this clonotype. The clone's antigen remains unknown. No qualities accompany the bases; no much larger clone lies one base away. Genomic DNA served as template for TCR beta VDJ combination and CDR3 sequence profiling. An Illumina HiSeq 2000 was used for TCR repertoire sequencing. In the source study's methods: TRBV/TRBJ rearrangement plots, CDR3 size and DJ length profiles, and Simpson's diversity index were used to assess repertoires. Whichever DNA sequence was most abundant in the deep sequencing data was defined as the immunodominant clone. CDR3 amino acid sequences were checked for sharing between subjects and were compared against published repertoires and the VDJdb database. TCRdb handled the public reads itself, with Q25 trimming in fastp and clone calling in MiXCR, and kept productive beta chains. Records with the same CDR3 protein are collapsed into one entry carrying the most frequent genes and DNA. The V and J calls here are based on TCRdb, not the publication. The sample table contains approximately 160,000 distinct CDR3 sequences; only one count was recorded for approximately 44% of them. The top ten constitute around 0.96% of the sample.

The data were obtained in a study of CD8+CD57+ T cells in acquired aplastic anemia (dated 2018 in TCRdb). Study-level background: On average, sorted CD4+ and CD8+ cells yielded roughly 3.4 ug of extracted DNA, with a range of roughly 0.18 to 27.4 ug. An average of roughly 10 million reads for CD4+ cells and 11 million to 13 million reads for CD8+ cells was obtained from healthy donor samples. Overall study results and their limits: Although twenty-nine CD8+ CDR3 sequences were shared by patients and controls, these sequences appeared highly expressed in patients and within the immunodominant clones of patients. Between patients and healthy controls, no significant difference in CD8+ Simpson's diversity was found (P=0.060).

Its CDR3 holds 12 amino acids, cysteine through phenylalanine. The kept DNA is CDR3 alone, 36 bases in frame from the first base. The germline V gene encodes CDR1 DFQATT and CDR2 SNEGSKA (reference sequence). V sheds 7 bases and J sheds 1 base, leaving 7 bases between their ends. In the study, sorted CD4+ and CD8+ blood T cells from patients with severe aplastic anemia and from healthy subjects underwent deep sequencing of TCR repertoires. Ficoll-Paque density gradient centrifugation was used to isolate peripheral blood mononuclear cells. Before DNA extraction, CD4+ and CD8+ T cells were sorted with FACS or magnetic beads.

The sequence is built from TRBV20-1 and TRBJ2-2; the D gene is not confidently resolved. The receptor comes from a human donor in good health. Sequenced sample: sorted CD4+, CD8+, or CD8+CD57+ T cells (not recorded which) from PBMCs. The nucleotide sequence reads as follows: TGCAGTGTAACGGGGAACACCGGGGAGCTGTTTTTT. Translated, it reads CSVTGNTGELFF.